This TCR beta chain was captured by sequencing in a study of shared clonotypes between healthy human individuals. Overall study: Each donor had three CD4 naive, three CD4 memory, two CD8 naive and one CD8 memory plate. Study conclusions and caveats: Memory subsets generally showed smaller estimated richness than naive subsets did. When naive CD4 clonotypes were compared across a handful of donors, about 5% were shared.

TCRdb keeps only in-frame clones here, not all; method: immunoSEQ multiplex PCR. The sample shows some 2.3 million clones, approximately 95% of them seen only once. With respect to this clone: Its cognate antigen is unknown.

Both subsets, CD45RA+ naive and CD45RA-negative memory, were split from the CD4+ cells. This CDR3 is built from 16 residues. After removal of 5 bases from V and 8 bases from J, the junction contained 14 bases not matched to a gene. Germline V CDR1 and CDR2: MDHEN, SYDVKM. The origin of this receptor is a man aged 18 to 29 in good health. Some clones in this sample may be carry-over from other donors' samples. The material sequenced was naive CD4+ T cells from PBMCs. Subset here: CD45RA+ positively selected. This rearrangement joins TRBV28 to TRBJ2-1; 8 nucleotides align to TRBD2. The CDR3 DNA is TGTGCCAGCAGTCCCATCGGGAGGGTCCTTTTGGATGAGCAGTTCTTC. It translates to CASSPIGRVLLDEQFF.